This is a list of T cell receptor beta chains from one sample in a study of T cells in Graves' hyperthyroidism and ophthalmopathy. TCRdb analysed the multiplex PCR reads with MiXCR anew, one entry per CDR3 protein. The sample carries under 350,000 distinct CDR3 sequences, roughly 21% recorded once. Sequencing input: blood. These TCRs come from a woman between 50 and 59 years old with Graves' hyperthyroidism. CDR3s include the opening cysteine and the closing phenylalanine or tryptophan. D genes are given only for firm matches. Rows may omit the clone size; those that give it use once, few, many or a size class.

J: TRBJ1-2
D: .
V: TRBV28
size: .
CDR3: CASTSGKHGYTF
DNA: TGTGCCAGCACCTCCGGAAAGCATGGCTACACCTTC

J: TRBJ2-7
D: TRBD2
V: TRBV3-1
size: many
CDR3: CASSQDGTSYEQYF
DNA: TGTGCCAGCAGCCAAGACGGGACTAGCTACGAGCAGTACTTC

J: TRBJ1-2
D: .
V: TRBV7-2
size: .
CDR3: CASSLGRETDDYTF
DNA: TGTGCCAGCAGCTTAGGCAGGGAAACTGATGACTACACCTTC

J: TRBJ2-3
D: .
V: TRBV29-1
size: .
CDR3: CSVEEFVAGDTQYF
DNA: TGCAGCGTTGAAGAATTCGTAGCAGGGGATACGCAGTATTTT

J: TRBJ1-1
D: .
V: TRBV12-3/TRBV12-4
size: many
CDR3: CASSLDQYSGQGMNTEAFF
DNA: TGTGCCAGCAGTTTGGACCAATACTCGGGGCAGGGAATGAACACTGAAGCTTTCTTT

J: TRBJ1-5
D: .
V: TRBV20-1
size: many
CDR3: CSASISPMGNQPQHF
DNA: TGCAGTGCTAGTATTTCCCCTATGGGGAATCAGCCCCAGCATTTT

J: TRBJ2-6
D: .
V: TRBV20-1
size: .
CDR3: CSARDWGGGQISGANVLTF
DNA: TGCAGTGCTAGAGATTGGGGTGGGGGACAAATCTCTGGGGCCAACGTCCTGACTTTC

J: TRBJ1-1
D: .
V: TRBV2
size: .
CDR3: CASSLVTPGGTEAFF
DNA: TGTGCCAGCAGTTTGGTGACCCCAGGTGGCACTGAAGCTTTCTTT

J: TRBJ2-2
D: TRBD2
V: TRBV10-3
size: few
CDR3: CAITPGLERTGELFF
DNA: TGTGCCATCACCCCCGGACTAGAGCGCACCGGGGAGCTGTTTTTT

J: TRBJ2-1
D: .
V: TRBV7-9
size: once
CDR3: CASSLRGRGFDEQFF
DNA: TGTGCCAGCAGCTTGCGGGGGAGGGGGTTCGATGAGCAGTTCTTC

J: TRBJ1-4
D: .
V: TRBV30
size: few
CDR3: CAGATVANEKLFF
DNA: TGTGCCGGGGCGACAGTAGCTAATGAAAAACTGTTTTTT

J: TRBJ1-5
D: TRBD1
V: TRBV9
size: few
CDR3: CASSGLRGQQPQHF
DNA: TGTGCCAGCAGCGGCCTCAGGGGGCAACAGCCCCAGCATTTT